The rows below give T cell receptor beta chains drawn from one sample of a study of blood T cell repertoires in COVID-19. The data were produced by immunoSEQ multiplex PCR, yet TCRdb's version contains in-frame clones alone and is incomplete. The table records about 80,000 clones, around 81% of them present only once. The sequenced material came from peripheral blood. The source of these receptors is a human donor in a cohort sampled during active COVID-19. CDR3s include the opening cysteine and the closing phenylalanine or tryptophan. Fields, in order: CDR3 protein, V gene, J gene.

CDR3aa: CASSASGTGRNTIYF
v_gene: TRBV28
j_gene: TRBJ1-3

CDR3aa: CASSFLGARAEQYF
v_gene: TRBV11-3
j_gene: TRBJ2-7

CDR3aa: CASSLATGGLYNEQFF
v_gene: TRBV5-4
j_gene: TRBJ2-1

CDR3aa: CASSTQASYEQYF
v_gene: TRBV6-5
j_gene: TRBJ2-7

CDR3aa: CAISEEDEKLFF
v_gene: TRBV10-3
j_gene: TRBJ1-4

CDR3aa: CASTNKGGGNQPQHF
v_gene: TRBV18
j_gene: TRBJ1-5

CDR3aa: CASSPGTDYEQYF
v_gene: TRBV12-3/TRBV12-4
j_gene: TRBJ2-7

CDR3aa: CASSTRVANEQFF
v_gene: TRBV5-4
j_gene: TRBJ2-1

CDR3aa: CASSLTVTLGNQPQHF
v_gene: TRBV5-6
j_gene: TRBJ1-5

CDR3aa: CASSPEGGSSPLHF
v_gene: TRBV18
j_gene: TRBJ1-6

CDR3aa: CASSLVGTGTSYNEQFF
v_gene: TRBV28
j_gene: TRBJ2-1

CDR3aa: CASSQGSAGVYQYF
v_gene: TRBV3-1/TRBV3-2
j_gene: TRBJ2-5

CDR3aa: CASSSKRETYNEQFF
v_gene: TRBV5-4
j_gene: TRBJ2-1

CDR3aa: CASSLVAGTNSGELFF
v_gene: TRBV7-8
j_gene: TRBJ2-2

CDR3aa: CASRGLSYNEQFF
v_gene: TRBV12-3/TRBV12-4
j_gene: TRBJ2-1

CDR3aa: CASSLQGVGRDTEAFF
v_gene: TRBV27
j_gene: TRBJ1-1

CDR3aa: CASSQALNRVYEQYF
v_gene: TRBV3-1/TRBV3-2
j_gene: TRBJ2-7

CDR3aa: CASRGAGGQETQYF
v_gene: TRBV5-1
j_gene: TRBJ2-5

CDR3aa: CASSLTGTGELFF
v_gene: TRBV5-4
j_gene: TRBJ2-2

CDR3aa: CASSLSGASSYNEQFF
v_gene: TRBV5-6
j_gene: TRBJ2-1

CDR3aa: CASREGSYEQYF
v_gene: TRBV2
j_gene: TRBJ2-7

CDR3aa: CASSFRQGTEAFF
v_gene: TRBV11-3
j_gene: TRBJ1-1

CDR3aa: CASSQEGVRAYGYTF
v_gene: TRBV4-2
j_gene: TRBJ1-2

CDR3aa: CASSLEPGGSYEQYF
v_gene: TRBV5-1
j_gene: TRBJ2-7

CDR3aa: CASSLPGQGTYEQYF
v_gene: TRBV3-1/TRBV3-2
j_gene: TRBJ2-7

CDR3aa: CASSQDTGYNEQFF
v_gene: TRBV4-1
j_gene: TRBJ2-1

CDR3aa: CASRDRGSYNSPLHF
v_gene: TRBV19
j_gene: TRBJ1-6

CDR3aa: CASSYSESLNEKLFF
v_gene: TRBV6-5
j_gene: TRBJ1-4

CDR3aa: CASSLAGVGELFF
v_gene: TRBV5-1
j_gene: TRBJ2-2

CDR3aa: CASRQGAGNTIYF
v_gene: TRBV6-5
j_gene: TRBJ1-3

CDR3aa: CASSFTGTNVWGLPGELFF
v_gene: TRBV5-8
j_gene: TRBJ2-2

CDR3aa: CASSWRRSYNEQFF
v_gene: TRBV28
j_gene: TRBJ2-1

CDR3aa: CATSRDKGQSSYNSPLHF
v_gene: TRBV15
j_gene: TRBJ1-6

CDR3aa: CASSLLGTHAGNTIYF
v_gene: TRBV7-8
j_gene: TRBJ1-3

CDR3aa: CASRNEGADTQYF
v_gene: TRBV5-1
j_gene: TRBJ2-3

CDR3aa: CASSLGSELAGGLF
v_gene: TRBV7-8
j_gene: TRBJ2-7

CDR3aa: CASNPRSDRGTDTQYF
v_gene: TRBV19
j_gene: TRBJ2-3

CDR3aa: CASSFSRQAANEKLFF
v_gene: TRBV11-3
j_gene: TRBJ1-4

CDR3aa: CASSLPDRGAEAFF
v_gene: TRBV5-1
j_gene: TRBJ1-1

CDR3aa: CASSPHRDGYEQYF
v_gene: TRBV5-4
j_gene: TRBJ2-7

CDR3aa: CSASRQGIENIQYF
v_gene: TRBV20-1
j_gene: TRBJ2-4

CDR3aa: CAIREGETQYF
v_gene: TRBV10-3
j_gene: TRBJ2-5

CDR3aa: CASSGGQGNQPQHF
v_gene: TRBV9
j_gene: TRBJ1-5

CDR3aa: CAFSPEGGYTDTQYF
v_gene: TRBV30
j_gene: TRBJ2-3

CDR3aa: CASSLVGGANVLTF
v_gene: TRBV5-1
j_gene: TRBJ2-6

CDR3aa: CATSEPGTSGPQETQYF
v_gene: TRBV15
j_gene: TRBJ2-5

CDR3aa: CASSLAVRGTGELFF
v_gene: TRBV5-1
j_gene: TRBJ2-2

CDR3aa: CASSEQPLYEQYF
v_gene: TRBV5-1
j_gene: TRBJ2-7

CDR3aa: CASSGQGSQPQHF
v_gene: TRBV28
j_gene: TRBJ1-5

CDR3aa: CASSFGTGVYYTF
v_gene: TRBV28
j_gene: TRBJ1-2

CDR3aa: CASSIPRAVEDEQFF
v_gene: TRBV11-2
j_gene: TRBJ2-1

CDR3aa: CAWSVRLASDEQFF
v_gene: TRBV30
j_gene: TRBJ2-1

CDR3aa: CASSLQGDGGYTF
v_gene: TRBV18
j_gene: TRBJ1-2

CDR3aa: CASIHGTGGGYNEQFF
v_gene: TRBV9
j_gene: TRBJ2-1

CDR3aa: CASSLYQDRTLSGNTIYF
v_gene: TRBV28
j_gene: TRBJ1-3

CDR3aa: CATSDPGQVPYEQYF
v_gene: TRBV24-1
j_gene: TRBJ2-7

CDR3aa: CASSLKGQSSYNSPLHF
v_gene: TRBV5-1
j_gene: TRBJ1-6

CDR3aa: CAIRGQGGEPQHF
v_gene: TRBV10-3
j_gene: TRBJ1-5

CDR3aa: CASSDRGTDTQYF
v_gene: TRBV7-3
j_gene: TRBJ2-3